These T cell receptor beta chains were read from a single sample in a study of T cell responses to AZD1222 COVID-19 vaccine. Here immunoSEQ multiplex PCR was the method, and the copy in TCRdb shows in-frame clones only, minus some. Among some 120,000 clones listed, approximately 87% were seen once. Source: peripheral blood, taken on day 0 of AZD1222 vaccination. These receptors were collected from an adult in good health. The CDR3 runs from the conserved cysteine through the conserved F or W. D genes are given only for firm matches. Clone size appears in some rows only: once, few, many, or a class for an expanded clone.

v_gene: TRBV21-1
j_gene: TRBJ2-1
d_gene: .
abundance: once
CDR3aa: CASSQGRNEQFF
CDR3nt: TGTGCCAGCAGCCAGGGTCGCAATGAGCAGTTCTTC

v_gene: TRBV11-1
j_gene: TRBJ2-7
d_gene: TRBD2
abundance: .
CDR3aa: CASVDSAGPDEQYF
CDR3nt: TGTGCCTCGGTGGACTCAGCGGGACCCGACGAGCAGTACTTC

v_gene: TRBV5-1
j_gene: TRBJ2-6
d_gene: TRBD1
abundance: .
CDR3aa: CASSAQGAQVLTGANVLTF
CDR3nt: TGCGCCAGCAGCGCGCAGGGGGCGCAAGTTCTAACAGGGGCCAACGTCCTGACTTTC

v_gene: TRBV5-5
j_gene: TRBJ1-1
d_gene: TRBD1
abundance: .
CDR3aa: CASSRVFRDRVLNTEAFF
CDR3nt: TGTGCCAGCAGCCGAGTGTTCCGGGACAGGGTGCTGAACACTGAAGCTTTCTTT

v_gene: TRBV7-9
j_gene: TRBJ2-3
d_gene: .
abundance: .
CDR3aa: CASSQYSGESYF
CDR3nt: TGTGCCAGCAGCCAGTACTCGGGGGAGAGCTATTTT

v_gene: TRBV24-1
j_gene: TRBJ1-2
d_gene: .
abundance: few
CDR3aa: CATSDVLYGYTF
CDR3nt: TGTGCCACCAGTGATGTGCTCTATGGCTACACCTTC

v_gene: TRBV7-5
j_gene: TRBJ2-4
d_gene: .
abundance: .
CDR3aa: CARSFSGSKNIQYF
CDR3nt: TGTGCCAGAAGCTTCTCCGGGTCCAAAAACATTCAGTACTTC

v_gene: TRBV28
j_gene: TRBJ1-4
d_gene: .
abundance: .
CDR3aa: CASSAQVEKLFF
CDR3nt: TGTGCCAGCAGCGCGCAGGTAGAAAAACTGTTTTTT

v_gene: TRBV28
j_gene: TRBJ2-2
d_gene: .
abundance: .
CDR3aa: CASSLGPGGANTGELFF
CDR3nt: TGTGCCAGCAGTTTGGGGCCCGGGGGAGCCAACACCGGGGAGCTGTTTTTT

v_gene: TRBV4-3
j_gene: TRBJ2-5
d_gene: TRBD1
abundance: .
CDR3aa: CASSQGTERTQYF
CDR3nt: TGCGCCAGCAGCCAGGGGACAGAAAGGACCCAGTACTTC

v_gene: TRBV30
j_gene: TRBJ2-1
d_gene: TRBD2
abundance: .
CDR3aa: CAWSTGTSPSYNEQFF
CDR3nt: TGTGCCTGGAGTACCGGGACTAGCCCTTCCTACAATGAGCAGTTCTTC

v_gene: TRBV6-2/TRBV6-3
j_gene: TRBJ1-5
d_gene: .
abundance: .
CDR3aa: CASSYQGNQPQHF
CDR3nt: TGTGCCAGCAGTTACCAGGGGAATCAGCCCCAGCATTTT

v_gene: TRBV4-1
j_gene: TRBJ1-5
d_gene: TRBD1
abundance: .
CDR3aa: CASSQEDRDNQPQHF
CDR3nt: TGCGCCAGCAGCCAAGAGGACAGGGACAATCAGCCCCAGCATTTT

v_gene: TRBV10-3
j_gene: TRBJ1-2
d_gene: .
abundance: .
CDR3aa: CAISDPISGSVGLMGYTF
CDR3nt: TGTGCCATCAGTGATCCGATCTCAGGGTCAGTTGGACTTATGGGCTACACCTTC

v_gene: TRBV7-9
j_gene: TRBJ2-2
d_gene: TRBD2
abundance: .
CDR3aa: CASSRVGLAGGPSTGELFF
CDR3nt: TGTGCCAGCAGCCGAGTGGGACTAGCGGGAGGGCCGAGCACCGGGGAGCTGTTTTTT

v_gene: TRBV7-3
j_gene: TRBJ1-1
d_gene: .
abundance: .
CDR3aa: CVPKTENTEAFF
CDR3nt: TGTGTTCCGAAGACAGAGAACACTGAAGCTTTCTTT

v_gene: TRBV6-1
j_gene: TRBJ1-6
d_gene: .
abundance: .
CDR3aa: CASSEANNSPLHF
CDR3nt: TGTGCCAGCAGTGAAGCAAATAATTCACCCCTCCACTTT

v_gene: TRBV4-1
j_gene: TRBJ1-4
d_gene: .
abundance: .
CDR3aa: CASSRLASGNEKLFF
CDR3nt: TGCGCCAGCAGCCGATTGGCCTCAGGGAATGAAAAACTGTTTTTT

v_gene: TRBV20-1
j_gene: TRBJ1-2
d_gene: .
abundance: .
CDR3aa: CSAREGYGYTF
CDR3nt: TGCAGTGCTAGAGAGGGCTATGGCTACACCTTC

v_gene: TRBV19
j_gene: TRBJ2-2
d_gene: .
abundance: .
CDR3aa: CASSTRTGRGSNTGELFF
CDR3nt: TGTGCCAGTAGTACTCGGACAGGGAGGGGCTCGAACACCGGGGAGCTGTTTTTT

v_gene: TRBV7-3
j_gene: TRBJ2-7
d_gene: TRBD1
abundance: .
CDR3aa: CASSPLGQGYYEQYF
CDR3nt: TGTGCCAGCAGTCCGCTGGGACAGGGGTACTACGAGCAGTACTTC

v_gene: TRBV28
j_gene: TRBJ2-1
d_gene: .
abundance: .
CDR3aa: CASSRSYNEQFF
CDR3nt: TGTGCCAGCAGTCGCTCCTACAATGAGCAGTTCTTC

v_gene: TRBV2
j_gene: TRBJ1-4
d_gene: .
abundance: few
CDR3aa: CASLSGELF
CDR3nt: TGTGCCAGCTTGAGCGGGGAGCTTTTT

v_gene: TRBV19
j_gene: TRBJ2-7
d_gene: .
abundance: few
CDR3aa: CASSFGPFYEQYF
CDR3nt: TGTGCCAGTAGTTTCGGACCCTTCTACGAGCAGTACTTC

v_gene: TRBV5-1
j_gene: TRBJ1-1
d_gene: TRBD1
abundance: once
CDR3aa: CASSSTGAWTNTEAFF
CDR3nt: TGCGCCAGCAGCAGTACAGGGGCGTGGACGAACACTGAAGCTTTCTTT

v_gene: TRBV5-1
j_gene: TRBJ2-1
d_gene: TRBD2
abundance: .
CDR3aa: CASSLELAGGGNEQFF
CDR3nt: TGCGCCAGCAGCTTGGAATTAGCGGGAGGCGGGAATGAGCAGTTCTTC

v_gene: TRBV6-6
j_gene: TRBJ2-5
d_gene: TRBD1
abundance: .
CDR3aa: CASRPGQGQETQYF
CDR3nt: TGTGCCAGCAGACCAGGACAGGGCCAAGAGACCCAGTACTTC

v_gene: TRBV20-1
j_gene: TRBJ2-1
d_gene: .
abundance: .
CDR3aa: CSASRDSYNEQFF
CDR3nt: TGCAGTGCTAGTCGGGACTCTTACAATGAGCAGTTCTTC

v_gene: TRBV2
j_gene: TRBJ1-2
d_gene: .
abundance: .
CDR3aa: CASKGRQTNYGYTF
CDR3nt: TGTGCCAGCAAAGGGAGACAGACCAACTATGGCTACACCTTC